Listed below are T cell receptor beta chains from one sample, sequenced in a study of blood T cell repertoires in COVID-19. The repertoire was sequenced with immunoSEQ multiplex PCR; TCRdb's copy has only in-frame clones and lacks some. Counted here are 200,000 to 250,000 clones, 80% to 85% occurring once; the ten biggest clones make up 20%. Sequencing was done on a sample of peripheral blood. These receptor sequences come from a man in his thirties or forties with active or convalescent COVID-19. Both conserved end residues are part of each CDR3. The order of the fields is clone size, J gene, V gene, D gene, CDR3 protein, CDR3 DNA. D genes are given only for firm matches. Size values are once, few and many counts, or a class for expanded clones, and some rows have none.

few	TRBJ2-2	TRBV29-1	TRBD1	CSVPSPRTGNRGELFF	TGCAGCGTTCCCTCCCCCAGGACAGGGAATAGGGGGGAGCTGTTTTTT
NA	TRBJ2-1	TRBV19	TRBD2	CASSPEAGGYNEQFF	TGTGCCAGTAGCCCTGAGGCGGGAGGATACAATGAGCAGTTCTTC
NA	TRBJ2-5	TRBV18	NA	CASSPPNSQETQYF	TGTGCCAGCTCACCCCCAAACAGTCAAGAGACCCAGTACTTC
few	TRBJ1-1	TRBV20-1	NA	CSAQYTEAFF	TGCAGTGCTCAGTACACTGAAGCTTTCTTT
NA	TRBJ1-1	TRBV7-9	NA	CASILPPGYTEAFF	TGTGCCAGCATCCTCCCACCAGGGTACACTGAAGCTTTCTTT
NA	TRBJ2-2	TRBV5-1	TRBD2	CASSSTSGGAGELFF	TGCGCCAGCAGCTCGACTAGCGGGGGAGCCGGGGAGCTGTTTTTT
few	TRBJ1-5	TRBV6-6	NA	CASRHGQRLDQPQHF	TGTGCCAGCAGACACGGACAGCGCCTAGATCAGCCCCAGCATTTT
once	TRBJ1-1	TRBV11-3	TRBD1	CASIFLRDRENCGGAFF	TGTGCCAGCATCTTTCTTCGGGACAGGGAGAATTGCGGGGGAGCTTTCTTT
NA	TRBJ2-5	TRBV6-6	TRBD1	CASSGPGDRRETQYF	TGTGCCAGCAGTGGCCCCGGGGACAGGCGAGAGACCCAGTACTTC
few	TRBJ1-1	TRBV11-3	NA	CASSLEGRDTEAFF	TGTGCCAGCAGCTTAGAGGGGAGGGACACTGAAGCTTTCTTT
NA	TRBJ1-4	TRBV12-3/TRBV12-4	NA	CASRPSGVEKLFF	TGTGCCAGCAGGCCCTCGGGGGTCGAAAAACTGTTTTTT
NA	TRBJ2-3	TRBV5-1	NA	CASSLDRSTDTQYF	TGCGCCAGCAGCTTGGACAGAAGCACAGATACGCAGTATTTT
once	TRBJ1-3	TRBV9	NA	CASSARGGSGNTIYF	TGTGCCAGCAGCGCAAGAGGTGGGAGCGGAAACACCATATATTTT
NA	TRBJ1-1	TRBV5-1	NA	CASSTGQKNTEAFF	TGCGCCAGCAGCACCGGACAGAAGAACACTGAAGCTTTCTTT
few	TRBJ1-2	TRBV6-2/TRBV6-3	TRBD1	CASSSRQGALYGYTF	TGTGCCAGCAGTTCGCGACAGGGGGCCCTTTATGGCTACACCTTC
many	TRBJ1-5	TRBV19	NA	CASSPLGGWSNQPQHF	TGTGCCAGTAGTCCACTGGGGGGTTGGAGCAATCAGCCCCAGCATTTT
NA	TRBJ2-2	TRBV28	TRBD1	CASSLADRVTGELFF	TGTGCCAGCAGTTTAGCGGACAGGGTAACCGGGGAGCTGTTTTTT
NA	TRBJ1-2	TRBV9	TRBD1	CASSPTGSGYTF	TGTGCCAGCAGCCCGACAGGGTCTGGCTACACCTTC
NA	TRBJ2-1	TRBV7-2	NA	CASSLMAGIYNEQFF	TGTGCCAGCAGCTTAATGGCAGGGATTTACAATGAGCAGTTCTTC
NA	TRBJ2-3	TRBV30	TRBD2	CAWSIAGVKDTQYF	TGTGCCTGGAGTATAGCGGGAGTTAAAGATACGCAGTATTTT
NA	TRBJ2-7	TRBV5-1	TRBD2	CASSLWTSGNEQYF	TGCGCCAGCAGCTTATGGACTAGCGGGAACGAGCAGTACTTC
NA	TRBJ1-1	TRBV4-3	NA	CASSQDRGNTEAFF	TGCGCCAGCAGCCAAGATAGGGGGAACACTGAAGCTTTCTTT
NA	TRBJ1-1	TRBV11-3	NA	CASSHRESNTEAFF	TGTGCCAGCAGCCACAGGGAATCGAACACTGAAGCTTTCTTT
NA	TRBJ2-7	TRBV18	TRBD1	CASSQTGEQYF	TGTGCCAGCTCACAGACAGGGGAGCAGTACTTC
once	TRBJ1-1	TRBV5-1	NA	CASSEQLSRNTEAFF	TGCGCCAGCAGCGAACAACTAAGCAGGAACACTGAAGCTTTCTTT
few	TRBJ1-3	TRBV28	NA	CASSSGGYSTIYF	TGTGCCAGCAGTTCGGGGGGTTATAGCACCATATATTTT
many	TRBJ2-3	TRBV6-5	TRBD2	CASSSGTSHTDTQYF	TGTGCCAGCAGCTCCGGGACTAGCCACACAGATACGCAGTATTTT
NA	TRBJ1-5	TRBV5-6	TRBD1	CASSSGQYSNQPQHF	TGTGCCAGCAGCTCGGGACAGTATAGCAATCAGCCCCAGCATTTT
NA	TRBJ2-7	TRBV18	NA	CASSMGLEIGEQYF	TGTGCCAGCTCGATGGGGCTAGAAATCGGCGAGCAGTACTTC
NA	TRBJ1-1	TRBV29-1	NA	CSVPYGAEAFF	TGCAGCGTACCCTACGGGGCTGAAGCTTTCTTT
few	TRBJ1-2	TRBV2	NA	CASTAEGGYTF	TGTGCCAGCACCGCGGAGGGCGGCTACACCTTC
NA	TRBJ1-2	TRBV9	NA	CASTSGPRDYGYTF	TGTGCCAGCACCAGCGGACCGAGGGACTATGGCTACACCTTC
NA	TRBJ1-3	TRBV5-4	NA	CASSGRSSRDSGNTICF	TGTGCCAGCAGCGGAAGGAGCTCCCGGGACTCTGGAAACACCATATGTTTT
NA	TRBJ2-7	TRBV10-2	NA	CASSGAVSYEQYF	TGCGCCAGCAGTGGGGCAGTTTCCTACGAGCAGTACTTC
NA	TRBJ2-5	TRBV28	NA	CASVRLAAQETQYF	TGTGCCAGCGTAAGGCTGGCGGCACAAGAGACCCAGTACTTC
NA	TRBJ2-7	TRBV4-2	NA	CASSQDGGASTYEQYF	TGTGCCAGCAGCCAAGATGGGGGGGCCTCCACCTACGAGCAGTACTTC
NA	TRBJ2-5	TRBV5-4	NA	CASSYLAQWGETYQETQYF	TGTGCCAGCAGCTACCTCGCACAATGGGGGGAAACATACCAAGAGACCCAGTACTTC
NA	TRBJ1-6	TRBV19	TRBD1	CASSTRDSKNSPLHF	TGTGCCAGTAGTACCCGGGACAGCAAGAATTCACCCCTCCACTTT
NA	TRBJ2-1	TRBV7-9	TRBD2	CASSLALVREGVDEQFF	TGTGCCAGCAGCTTAGCGCTTGTGCGGGAGGGCGTGGATGAGCAGTTCTTC
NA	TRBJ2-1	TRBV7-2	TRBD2	CASTSGVSSYNEQFF	TGTGCCAGCACTAGCGGGGTGAGCTCCTACAATGAGCAGTTCTTC
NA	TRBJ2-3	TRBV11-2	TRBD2	CASTLRAGVDPLLTDTQYF	TGTGCCAGCACCTTAAGGGCGGGGGTCGACCCTCTACTCACAGATACGCAGTATTTT
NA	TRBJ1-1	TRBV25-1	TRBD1	CASRGQGITEAFF	TGTGCCAGCAGAGGACAGGGGATCACTGAAGCTTTCTTT
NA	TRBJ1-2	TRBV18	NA	CASSTDRSYGYTF	TGTGCCAGCTCCACCGACAGGTCCTATGGCTACACCTTC
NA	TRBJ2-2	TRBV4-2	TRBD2	CASSRASGSGELFF	TGTGCCAGCAGCCGAGCTAGCGGGAGCGGGGAGCTGTTTTTT
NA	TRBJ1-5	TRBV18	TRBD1	CASSPRGQSASTNQPQHF	TGTGCCAGCTCACCACGGGGACAGTCGGCGTCCACCAATCAGCCCCAGCATTTT
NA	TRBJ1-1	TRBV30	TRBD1	CAWKGQGLKNTEAFF	TGTGCCTGGAAGGGACAGGGGTTGAAGAACACTGAAGCTTTCTTT
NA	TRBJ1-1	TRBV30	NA	CAWSRFARHEAFF	TGTGCCTGGAGTCGGTTTGCCAGGCATGAAGCTTTCTTT
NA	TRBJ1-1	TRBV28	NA	CASSWEGPINTEAFF	TGTGCCAGCAGTTGGGAGGGGCCGATAAACACTGAAGCTTTCTTT
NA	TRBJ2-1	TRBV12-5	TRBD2	CASGEGLAGVDEQFF	TGTGCTAGTGGTGAGGGACTAGCGGGAGTCGATGAGCAGTTCTTC
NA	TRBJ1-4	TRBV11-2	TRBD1	CASSPTGGDNEKLFF	TGTGCCAGCAGCCCCACAGGGGGAGATAATGAAAAACTGTTTTTT
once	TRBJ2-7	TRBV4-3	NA	CASSQDSGSYEQYF	TGCGCCAGCAGCCAAGATTCGGGATCCTACGAGCAGTACTTC
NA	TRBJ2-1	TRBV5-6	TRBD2	CASSFLAPGLAASNEQFF	TGTGCCAGCAGCTTTCTGGCCCCCGGACTAGCGGCCAGTAATGAGCAGTTCTTC
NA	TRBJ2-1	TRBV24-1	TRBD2	CATGKGGSSYNEQFF	TGTGCCACCGGGAAAGGCGGGAGCTCCTACAATGAGCAGTTCTTC
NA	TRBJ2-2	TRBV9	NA	CASSVRGGGTGELFF	TGTGCCAGCAGCGTAAGAGGGGGTGGTACCGGGGAGCTGTTTTTT